The T cell receptor (beta chain) described here comes from a study of shared clonotypes between healthy human individuals. Regarding the study as a whole: Naive CD4 clonotype sharing across several donors was around 5%.

The CDR3 is made up of 14 amino acids. Germline lookup yields CDR1 MNHEY and CDR2 SMNVEV (reference sequence). V gave up 3 bases and J gave up 3 bases; unmatched junction bases: 4. The protocol was immunoSEQ multiplex PCR, while the TCRdb copy is restricted to in-frame clones and leaves out a portion. This sample yields some 600,000 clones, of which roughly 96% are seen a single time; approximately 0.1% belongs to the top ten. In the naive CD8 group, cells lacked CD45RO and were positively selected for CCR7, so terminally differentiated effector memory CD45RA+ cells were left out. Note on this clone: No antigen is known for it.

The clonotype comes from a woman aged 25 to 39 in good health. The J gene is TRBJ2-7, the V gene TRBV27; 8 bases line up with TRBD1. Sequencing was done on a sample of naive CD8+ T cells sorted from blood. CDR3 sequence: CASSFSGGGYEQYF. CDR3 in DNA: TGTGCCAGCAGTTTTTCAGGGGGCGGCTACGAGCAGTACTTC.